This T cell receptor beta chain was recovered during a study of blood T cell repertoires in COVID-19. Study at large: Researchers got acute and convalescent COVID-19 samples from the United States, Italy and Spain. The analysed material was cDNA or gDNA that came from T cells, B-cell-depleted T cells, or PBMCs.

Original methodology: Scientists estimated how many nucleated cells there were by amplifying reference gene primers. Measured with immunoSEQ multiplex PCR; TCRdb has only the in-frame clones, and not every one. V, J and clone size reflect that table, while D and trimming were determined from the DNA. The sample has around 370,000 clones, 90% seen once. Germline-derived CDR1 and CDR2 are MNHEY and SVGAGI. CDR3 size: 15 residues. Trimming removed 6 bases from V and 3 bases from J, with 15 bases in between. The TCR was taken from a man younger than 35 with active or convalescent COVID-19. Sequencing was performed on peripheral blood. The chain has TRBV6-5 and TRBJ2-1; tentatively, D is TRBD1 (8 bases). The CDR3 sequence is CASRVTGGVYNEQFF. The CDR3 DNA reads TGTGCCAGCAGGGTAACAGGGGGGGTCTACAATGAGCAGTTCTTC.